The 9 T cell receptor beta chains reported below all come from one sample, sequenced in a study of T cell responses to AZD1222 COVID-19 vaccine. Profiling relied on immunoSEQ multiplex PCR, and the TCRdb table lists in-frame clones only, not all of them. Among over 150,000 clones listed, roughly 87% were seen once. This material consisted of peripheral blood, taken on day 0 of AZD1222 vaccination. The receptors come from an adult in good health.

The gene calls are TRBV27 and TRBJ1-5; D is undetermined. Germline assignment: CDR1 MNHEY and CDR2 SMNVEV (reference sequence). The CDR3 sequence is 13 residues long. Trimming removed 5 bases from V and 2 bases from J, with 7 bases in between. The CDR3 here is CASSPYRNQPQHF. The CDR3 DNA sequence: TGTGCCAGCAGTCCCTACCGCAATCAGCCCCAGCATTTT.

This clone has just a few counts. The chain links TRBV27 to TRBJ1-4; unclear D gene. Germline values: CDR1 MNHEY, CDR2 SMNVEV (reference sequence). The V end was cut by 8 bases, the J end by 4 bases, with 5 bases between. This CDR3 has 11 residues. Written as DNA, the CDR3 is TGTGCCAGCGGATATAATGAAAAACTGTTTTTT. It codes for CASGYNEKLFF.

The rearrangement joins TRBV28 to TRBJ1-6, with 7 bases identical to TRBD1. Germline CDR1 reads MDHEN; CDR2 reads SYDVKM. The V gene end was trimmed by 11 bases and the J gene end by 5 bases; junction bases not matched to a gene: 6. The CDR3 length is 13 residues. CDR3 region: CAGGTGDNSPLHF. Written as DNA, the CDR3 is TGTGCCGGCGGTACAGGGGATAATTCACCCCTCCACTTT.

The V gene is TRBV27, the J gene TRBJ1-1; no firm D call. CDR1 and CDR2 from the germline V gene are MNHEY and SMNVEV (reference sequence). Trimming left V 7 bases short and J 0 bases short, with 15 bases between. This CDR3 has 15 residues. The DNA of the CDR3 is TGTGCCAGCACCTATAAGGTCAGCATGAACACTGAAGCTTTCTTT. Protein: CASTYKVSMNTEAFF.

The chain combines TRBV6-5 with TRBJ1-2, with 8 nucleotides matching TRBD1. With 6 bases clipped from V and 7 bases from J, the junction kept 4 bases outside the gene matches. The CDR3 is 12 residues long. Germline assignment: CDR1 MNHEY and CDR2 SVGAGI. CDR3 DNA: TGTGCCAGCAGAGACAGGGGCTCTGGCTACACCTTC. Its translation: CASRDRGSGYTF.

The genes are TRBV11-1 and TRBJ2-1, with D possibly TRBD2 on 6 matching bases. The V end lost 3 bases, the J end lost 0 bases, and 12 bases lay between the germline ends. There are 16 residues in the CDR3. Germline CDR1 is SGHAT and CDR2 is FQDESV (reference sequence). The CDR3 bases are TGTGCCAGCAGCTTGGGTAGCGGAGCCTCCTACAATGAGCAGTTCTTC. The encoded protein is CASSLGSGASYNEQFF.

This clone was counted a single time. The chain uses TRBV7-9 and TRBJ1-5; tentatively, D is TRBD1 (5 bases). V was trimmed by 8 bases and J by 2 bases, leaving 10 bases between them. The germline V gene has CDR1 SEHNR and CDR2 FQNEAQ (reference sequence). The length of the CDR3 is 13 residues. The CDR3: CASARGGNQPQHF. The CDR3 DNA reads as TGTGCCAGCGCCCGGGGGGGCAATCAGCCCCAGCATTTT.

V is TRBV7-3 and J is TRBJ1-1; weak D call: TRBD1 (5 bases). Germline V gene lookup returns CDR1 SGHTA and CDR2 FQGTGA. Trimming removed 0 bases at V and 4 bases at J, with 12 bases between. CDR3 length equals 15 residues. CDR3 residues: CASSLTFGGGTEAFF. CDR3 nucleotides: TGTGCCAGCAGCTTAACGTTTGGGGGTGGCACTGAAGCTTTCTTT.

The CDR3 sequence: CASGKGGPQETQYF. For the CDR3, the DNA is TGTGCCAGCGGGAAAGGGGGGCCCCAAGAGACCCAGTACTTC. This rearrangement joins TRBV6-5 to TRBJ2-5, with D tentatively TRBD1 or TRBD2 (6 bases each). The CDR3 is made up of 14 amino acids. The V and J ends lost 8 bases and 1 base respectively, with 14 bases between them. CDR1 and CDR2 from the germline V gene are MNHEY and SVGAGI.